The next 3 T cell receptor beta chains were all read from a single sample in a study of monozygotic twins with inflammatory bowel disease (dated by TCRdb to 2018 to 2020). Libraries were prepared through 5' RACE. TCRdb shows the sequencer as Illumina HiSeq 2500. TCRdb reprocessed the reads and assigns one entry to each CDR3 protein sequence, leaving out DNA. This sample's table contains approximately 85,000 distinct CDR3 sequences. Around 7.2% of the sample is held by the ten biggest clonotypes. Material for sequencing was blood. Receptors originate from a human donor with ulcerative colitis or Crohn's disease, or a healthy co-twin of an affected twin (not recorded which).

The V call is TRBV29-1, the J call TRBJ2-3; TCRdb returns TRBD1, unconfirmable since there is no DNA. The length of the CDR3 is 15 residues. Germline CDR1 is SQVTM and CDR2 is ANQGSEA. The CDR3 sequence: CSAGKQGNPTDTQYF.

This rearrangement joins TRBV7-8 to TRBJ2-3; without DNA, the TCRdb call of TRBD1 cannot be checked. The CDR3 is 16 residues long. CDR1 SGHVS and CDR2 FQNEAQ come from the germline V gene. The CDR3 loop reads CASSGSGGVSTDTQYF. The entire variable domain, with the rest obtained from reference TRBV7-8 and TRBJ2-3, is as follows: GAGVSQSPRYKVAKRGQDVALRCDPISGHVSLFWYQQALGQGPEFLTYFQNEAQLDKSGLPSDRFFAERPEGSVSTLKIQRTQQEDSAVYLCASSGSGGVSTDTQYFGPGTRLTVL.

The chain recombines TRBV2 with TRBJ2-1; without DNA, the TCRdb call of TRBD1 cannot be checked. Germline CDR1 SNHLY, CDR2 FYNNEI. This CDR3 spans 14 amino acids. The CDR3 region is CASFRPGVLSEQFF.